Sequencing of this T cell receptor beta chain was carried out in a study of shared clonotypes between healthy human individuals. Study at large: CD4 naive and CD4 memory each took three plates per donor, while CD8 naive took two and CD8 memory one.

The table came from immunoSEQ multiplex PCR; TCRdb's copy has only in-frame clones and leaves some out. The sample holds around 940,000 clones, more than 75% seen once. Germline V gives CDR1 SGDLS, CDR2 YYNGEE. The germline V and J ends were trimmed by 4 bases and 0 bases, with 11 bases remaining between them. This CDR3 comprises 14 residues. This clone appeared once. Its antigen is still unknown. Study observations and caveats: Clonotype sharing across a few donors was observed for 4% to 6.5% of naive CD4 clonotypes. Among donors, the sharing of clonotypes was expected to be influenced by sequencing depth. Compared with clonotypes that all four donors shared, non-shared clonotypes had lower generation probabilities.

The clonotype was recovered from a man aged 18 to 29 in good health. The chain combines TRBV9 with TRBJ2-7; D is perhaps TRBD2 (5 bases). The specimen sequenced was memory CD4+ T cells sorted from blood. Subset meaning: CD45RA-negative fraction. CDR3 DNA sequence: TGTGCCAGCAGCCGGACTCCCCACTCCTACGAGCAGTACTTC. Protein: CASSRTPHSYEQYF.